The 31 T cell receptor beta chains below come from one sample, sequenced in a study of blood T cell repertoires in COVID-19. The method was immunoSEQ multiplex PCR; TCRdb's version includes in-frame clones alone and lacks a portion of them. The profile shows about 52,000 clones, over 75% of them singletons. The specimen sequenced was peripheral blood. The receptors shown here come from a man aged 65 to 79 with active COVID-19.

The CDR3 is CASSLHRTATSYEQYF. In DNA, the CDR3 is TGTGCCAGCAGTTTACATCGGACAGCCACGTCCTACGAGCAGTACTTC. The chain is built from TRBV27 and TRBJ2-7, with D possibly being TRBD1 (6 bases). CDR1 and CDR2 from the germline V gene are MNHEY and SMNVEV (reference sequence). Trimming took 2 bases from V and 1 from J, leaving 15 bases between them. The CDR3 totals 16 residues.

This chain joins TRBV5-4 and TRBJ2-1, with 7 bases that match TRBD2. This CDR3 spans 16 amino acids. Germline trimming cut 4 bases from V and 3 bases from J; bases unmatched to any gene: 10. Germline loops: CDR1 SGHNT, CDR2 YYREEE (reference sequence). The DNA for the CDR3 is TGTGCCAGCAGCCTGCTCGAGTCTAGCGGCTACAATGAGCAGTTCTTC. Translation: CASSLLESSGYNEQFF.

J is TRBJ2-3 and V is TRBV5-4; 14 bases fit TRBD2. V was pared by 4 bases and J by 3 bases, with 10 bases of the junction left unmatched. Germline V gene lookup returns CDR1 SGHNT and CDR2 YYREEE (reference sequence). The CDR3 contains 18 residues. This CDR3 reads CASSPGTSGGSRTDTQYF. The CDR3, as DNA: TGTGCCAGCAGCCCAGGGACTAGCGGGGGTTCTAGGACAGATACGCAGTATTTT.

This clone was found a few times. The rearrangement links TRBV7-9 to TRBJ2-3, with D possibly matching TRBD1 (6 bases). Germline V gene data show CDR1 as SEHNR and CDR2 as FQNEAQ (reference sequence). CDR3 length equals 18 residues. Trimming cost V 1 base and J 1 base, with 18 bases left between them. CDR3 protein: CASSLGPPGDTRTDTQYF. The CDR3 nucleotides read TGTGCCAGCAGCTTAGGCCCTCCAGGGGACACCCGCACAGATACGCAGTATTTT.

The rearrangement links TRBV7-2 to TRBJ2-2; 8 positions match TRBD2. This CDR3 is 18 amino acids long. J gave up 5 bases and V 7 bases, and 18 bases lay outside the gene matches. CDR1 is SGHTA, CDR2 FQGNSA, per germline. The CDR3 DNA is TGTGCCAGCAACGGGGGGGCAGCGGGGGCCCCGGGGACCGGGGAGCTGTTTTTT. Protein product: CASNGGAAGAPGTGELFF.

The chain couples TRBV7-9 to TRBJ2-1; D gene unclear. The CDR3 totals 13 residues. Germline V gene lookup returns CDR1 SEHNR and CDR2 FQNEAQ (reference sequence). Deletions cut 5 bases from V and 13 bases from J, with 18 bases between. For the CDR3, the DNA is TGTGCCAGCAGCACGGCCGGAAACCCGGGTCAGTTCTTC. Its protein product is CASSTAGNPGQFF.

V gene TRBV21-1 combines with J gene TRBJ1-2; the D segment call TRBD1 is taken from the table without a DNA check. TRBV21-1 is termed a pseudogene. This CDR3 is 13 amino acids long. The CDR3 coding sequence is TGTGCCAGACAGGGGGGTTTTAACTATGGCTACACCTTC. It encodes CARQGGFNYGYTF.

V gene TRBV5-1 combines with J gene TRBJ2-1; 7 bases are shared with TRBD2. The CDR3 runs to 15 residues. V trimming: 1 base; J trimming: 2 bases; junction bases outside the gene matches: 3. Per the germline V gene, CDR1 is SGHRS and CDR2 is YFSETQ. The CDR3: CASSLLAATYNEQFF. Here the CDR3 DNA reads TGCGCCAGCAGCTTGCTAGCGGCCACCTACAATGAGCAGTTCTTC.

This clone appeared once. J is TRBJ1-2 and V is TRBV28; D ambiguous. CDR3 length: 12 amino acids. Looked up from germline, CDR1 is MDHEN and CDR2 is SYDVKM. Trimming removed 5 bases at V and 4 bases at J, with 8 bases between. This CDR3 reads CASSQQTYGYTF. CDR3 DNA sequence: TGTGCCAGCAGTCAACAGACCTATGGCTACACCTTC.

The CDR3: CASSSSRLQETQYF. The DNA of the CDR3 is TGTGCCAGCAGCTCCTCAAGACTGCAAGAGACCCAGTACTTC. This chain uses TRBV5-8 with TRBJ2-5; D ambiguous. The V gene's germline CDR1 is SGHTS and CDR2 YDEGEE. The CDR3 contains 14 residues. The V gene lost 3 bases and the J gene lost 2 bases, with 11 bases spanning the gap.

The V call is TRBV6-1, the J call TRBJ1-4, with TRBD1 identical over 9 bases. The CDR3 is made up of 16 amino acids. Germline V CDR1 and CDR2: MNHNS, SASEGT. The trim removed 2 bases at V and 5 bases at J, leaving 6 bases unmatched. CDR3 sequence reads: CASSEFLGQGNEKLFF. The CDR3 DNA reads TGTGCCAGCAGTGAATTTCTGGGACAGGGAAATGAAAAACTGTTTTTT.

This clone was seen once. The chain couples TRBV6-2 or TRBV6-3 to TRBJ2-2, with 15 nucleotides matching TRBD2. This CDR3 comprises 17 residues. Germline V gene sequence: CDR1 MNHEY, CDR2 SVGEGT. V trimming: 5 bases; J trimming: 5 bases; junction bases outside the gene matches: 6. CDR3: CASSNPGLAGGTGELFF. As DNA, the CDR3 is TGTGCCAGCAGTAACCCCGGACTAGCGGGGGGGACCGGGGAGCTGTTTTTT.

V gene TRBV7-2 combines with J gene TRBJ2-7; D possibly corresponds to TRBD1 (6 bases). The CDR3 contains 14 residues. Trimming left V 5 bases short and J 0 bases short, with 11 bases between. From germline, CDR1 is SGHTA and CDR2 FQGNSA. As DNA, the CDR3 is TGTGCCAGCAGCGCTATCAGGGGCTCCTACGAGCAGTACTTC. This sequence encodes CASSAIRGSYEQYF.

The rearrangement joins TRBV27 to TRBJ1-2; the D is unclear. Trimming shortened V by 2 bases and J by 2 bases, and 6 bases separated the two germline ends. Germline loops: CDR1 MNHEY, CDR2 SMNVEV (reference sequence). The CDR3 extends over 13 amino acids. CDR3 in amino acids: CASSLQANYGYTF. CDR3 nucleotide sequence: TGTGCCAGCAGTTTACAAGCGAACTATGGCTACACCTTC.

The rearrangement joins TRBV4-3 to TRBJ1-3, with D unresolved. Trimming took off 0 bases at V and 2 bases at J, with 5 bases between the two ends. CDR1 is LGHNA, CDR2 YSLEER, per germline. CDR3 length equals 14 residues. Here the CDR3 DNA reads TGCGCCAGCAGCCAAGATCACACTGGAAACACCATATATTTT. The encoded protein is CASSQDHTGNTIYF.

The chain recombines TRBV4-3 with TRBJ2-7; D may be TRBD2 (6 bases). This CDR3 region has 16 residues. Trimming removed 4 bases at V and 3 bases at J, with 19 bases between. Germline CDR1 is LGHNA and CDR2 is YSLEER. CDR3 in DNA: TGCGCCAGCAGCCTAATAGCTGGGGGGTCCGTCTACGAGCAGTACTTC. Translation: CASSLIAGGSVYEQYF.

This rearrangement joins TRBV7-7 to TRBJ2-2, with 11 bases aligning to TRBD1. Trimming removed 5 bases from V and 7 bases from J; junction bases left unmatched: 6. This CDR3 has 15 amino acids. Germline assignment: CDR1 SSHAT and CDR2 FNYEAQ (reference sequence). For the CDR3, the DNA is TGTGCCAGCAGCCCCGGACAGGGGGCTTACGGGGAGCTGTTTTTT. As protein: CASSPGQGAYGELFF.

CDR3 region: CATSRESFTGELFF. Here the CDR3 DNA reads TGTGCCACCAGCAGAGAATCTTTCACCGGGGAGCTGTTTTTT. The V call is TRBV15, the J call TRBJ2-2; D unclear. Trimming cost V 0 bases and J 4 bases, with 6 bases left between them. CDR3 size: 14 residues. In germline, CDR1 is LNHNV, CDR2 YYDKDF (reference sequence).

The V and J genes are TRBV27 and TRBJ2-4; TRBD2 aligns across 8 bases. CDR3 length: 16 residues. Trimming cost V 6 bases and J 1 base; bases outside gene matches: 8. Germline CDR1 MNHEY, CDR2 SMNVEV (reference sequence). The CDR3 here is CASRGYASGAKNIQYF. The CDR3 DNA is TGTGCCAGCAGAGGTTACGCTAGCGGGGCCAAAAACATTCAGTACTTC.

This chain uses TRBV28 with TRBJ2-3, with 7 bases fitting TRBD2. Germline V lookup: CDR1 MDHEN, CDR2 SYDVKM. The CDR3 spans 15 residues. After removal of 4 bases from V and 5 bases from J, the junction contained 9 bases not matched to a gene. The CDR3 DNA reads TGTGCCAGCAGTTCCAGCGGGGAAAGGGGAGATACGCAGTATTTT. Translating it yields CASSSSGERGDTQYF.

The chain combines TRBV7-8 with TRBJ1-2, with 8 bases that match TRBD1. CDR1 SGHVS and CDR2 FQNEAQ come from the germline V gene. V trimming: 5 bases; J trimming: 0 bases; junction bases outside the gene matches: 8. The length of the CDR3 is 16 residues. The CDR3 nucleotides read TGTGCCAGCAGCCCAACCGGGACAGGCGCTAACTATGGCTACACCTTC. Translated, it gives CASSPTGTGANYGYTF.

The V and J genes are TRBV3-1 (or the pseudogene TRBV3-2) and TRBJ1-1; D is perhaps TRBD1 (5 bases). V lost 5 bases and J lost 6, with 19 bases in between. Germline assignment: CDR1 LGHDT and CDR2 YNNKEL (reference sequence). This CDR3 is built from 15 residues. The CDR3 nucleotides are TGTGCCAGCAGCGACTCCGGCGGCTGGGGCCCTGAAGCTTTCTTT. This gives the protein CASSDSGGWGPEAFF.

The gene calls are TRBV6-8 and TRBJ2-3, with TRBD1 matching over 7 bases. Germline loops: CDR1 MNHGY, CDR2 SAAAGT. This CDR3 comprises 16 residues. Losses at the gene ends were 10 bases for V and 2 bases for J; bases not matched to a gene: 15. The CDR3 sequence is CATEVPGQCDTDTQYF. In nucleotides, the CDR3 is TGTGCCACCGAAGTTCCGGGACAGTGTGACACAGATACGCAGTATTTT.

The sample holds one count of this clone. V usage is TRBV7-2 and J usage is TRBJ2-7; 10 bases are a match to TRBD1. The germline gives CDR1 SGHTA, CDR2 FQGNSA. The CDR3 loop spans 13 amino acids. The V gene end was trimmed by 3 bases and the J gene end by 7 bases; junction bases not matched to a gene: 3. CDR3 sequence reads: CASSFRTGGEQYF. The CDR3 DNA follows: TGTGCCAGCAGCTTTCGGACAGGGGGGGAGCAGTACTTC.

This clone is deemed medium-sized. The V gene is TRBV30, the J gene TRBJ2-7; 7 bases agree with TRBD1. Germline CDR1 and CDR2: GTSNPN and SVGIG (reference sequence). Trimming removed 0 bases from V and 4 bases from J; junction bases left unmatched: 3. The CDR3 sequence is 13 residues long. The CDR3 DNA is TGTGCCTGGAGTGTGACAGGGAGATACGAGCAGTACTTC. It encodes CAWSVTGRYEQYF. Full variable domain (remainder filled in from reference TRBV30 and TRBJ2-7): SQTIHQWPATLVQPVGSPLSLECTVEGTSNPNLYWYRQAAGRGLQLLFYSVGIGQISSEVPQNLSASRPQDRQFILSSKKLLLSDSGFYLCAWSVTGRYEQYFGPGTRLTVT.

The CDR3 reads CASSDRQSSSYEQYF. The CDR3 DNA sequence: TGTGCCAGCAGCGACAGACAGAGTTCTTCCTACGAGCAGTACTTC. The rearrangement uses TRBV7-9 and TRBJ2-7, with D perhaps matching TRBD1 (5 bases). Trimming took 5 bases from V and 1 from J, leaving 15 bases between them. Germline values: CDR1 SEHNR, CDR2 FQNEAQ (reference sequence). This CDR3 has 15 amino acids. Full variable domain (rest looked up from reference TRBV7-9 and TRBJ2-7): DTGVSQNPRHKITKRGQNVTFRCDPISEHNRLYWYRQTLGQGPEFLTYFQNEAQLEKSRLLSDRFSAERPKGSFSTLEIQRTEQGDSAMYLCASSDRQSSSYEQYFGPGTRLTVT.

The CDR3 sequence is CASSQNSQGFVADTQYF. The CDR3 DNA sequence: TGCGCCAGCAGCCAAAACTCCCAGGGGTTCGTGGCAGATACGCAGTATTTT. This chain uses TRBV4-3 with TRBJ2-3; possible D gene TRBD1, 6 bases. The germline V gene has CDR1 LGHNA and CDR2 YSLEER. This CDR3 has 17 amino acids. V gave up 2 bases and J gave up 4 bases, with 19 bases separating them.

This rearrangement joins TRBV7-8 to TRBJ1-1; D gene uncertain. Germline lookup yields CDR1 SGHVS and CDR2 FQNEAQ. The CDR3 is made up of 13 amino acids. The V and J ends lost 5 bases and 1 base respectively, with 8 bases between them. The chain's CDR3 is CASSPSGNTEAFF. DNA of the CDR3: TGTGCCAGCAGCCCTAGTGGGAACACTGAAGCTTTCTTT.

The chain uses TRBV28 and TRBJ1-4, with D possibly being TRBD1 (5 bases). Deletions cut 2 bases from V and 7 bases from J, with 11 bases between. In germline, CDR1 is MDHEN, CDR2 SYDVKM. CDR3 length equals 14 residues. The chain's CDR3 is CASSLGGYGEKLFF. DNA for the CDR3: TGTGCCAGCAGTTTAGGGGGGTACGGTGAAAAACTGTTTTTT.

This chain links TRBV11-1 with TRBJ1-4; 10 bases fit TRBD1. The V gene's germline CDR1 is SGHAT and CDR2 FQDESV (reference sequence). J lost 6 bases, V lost 4 bases, and 2 bases had no gene match. CDR3 length equals 14 residues. Written as DNA, the CDR3 is TGTGCCAGCAGCTCGGGACAGGGGCATGAAAAACTGTTTTTT. Translating it yields CASSSGQGHEKLFF.

The chain recombines TRBV5-1 with TRBJ1-3; D unclear. Germline V gives CDR1 SGHRS, CDR2 YFSETQ. Deletions cut 0 bases from V and 4 bases from J, with 11 bases between. The CDR3 extends over 15 amino acids. This chain's CDR3 is CASSLGADSGNTIYF. The CDR3 coding sequence is TGCGCCAGCAGCTTGGGTGCGGATTCAGGAAACACCATATATTTT.